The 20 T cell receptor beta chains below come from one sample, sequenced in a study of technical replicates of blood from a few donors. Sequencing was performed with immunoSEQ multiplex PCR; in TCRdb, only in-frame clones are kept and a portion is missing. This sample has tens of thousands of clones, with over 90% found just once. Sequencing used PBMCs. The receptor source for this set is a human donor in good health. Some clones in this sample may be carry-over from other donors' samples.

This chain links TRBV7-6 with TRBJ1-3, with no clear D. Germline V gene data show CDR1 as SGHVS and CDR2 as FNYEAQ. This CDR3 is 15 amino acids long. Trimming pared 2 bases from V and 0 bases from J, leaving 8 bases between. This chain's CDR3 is CASSLMQFSGNTIYF. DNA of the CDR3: TGTGCCAGCAGCTTAATGCAGTTCTCTGGAAACACCATATATTTT.

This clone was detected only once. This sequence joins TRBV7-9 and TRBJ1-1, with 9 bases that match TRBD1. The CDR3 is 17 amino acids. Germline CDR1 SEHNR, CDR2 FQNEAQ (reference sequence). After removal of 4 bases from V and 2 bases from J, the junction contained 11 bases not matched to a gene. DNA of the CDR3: TGTGCCAGCAGCTCCGGACAGGGGCTAAGGGCAAACACTGAAGCTTTCTTT. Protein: CASSSGQGLRANTEAFF. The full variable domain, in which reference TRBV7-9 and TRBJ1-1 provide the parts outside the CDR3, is DTGVSQNPRHKITKRGQNVTFRCDPISEHNRLYWYRQTLGQGPEFLTYFQNEAQLEKSRLLSDRFSAERPKGSFSTLEIQRTEQGDSAMYLCASSSGQGLRANTEAFFGQGTRLTVV.

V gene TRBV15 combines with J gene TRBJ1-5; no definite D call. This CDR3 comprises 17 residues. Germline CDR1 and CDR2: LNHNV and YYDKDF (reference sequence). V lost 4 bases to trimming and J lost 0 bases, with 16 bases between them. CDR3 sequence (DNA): TGTGCCACCAGCACCTCCCGATGGGAGAATAGCAATCAGCCCCAGCATTTT. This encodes CATSTSRWENSNQPQHF.

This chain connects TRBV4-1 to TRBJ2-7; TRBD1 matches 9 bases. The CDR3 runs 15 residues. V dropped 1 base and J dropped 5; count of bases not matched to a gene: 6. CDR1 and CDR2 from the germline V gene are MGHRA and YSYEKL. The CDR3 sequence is CASSQAGTGPNEQYF. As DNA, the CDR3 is TGCGCCAGCAGCCAAGCCGGGACAGGGCCGAACGAGCAGTACTTC.

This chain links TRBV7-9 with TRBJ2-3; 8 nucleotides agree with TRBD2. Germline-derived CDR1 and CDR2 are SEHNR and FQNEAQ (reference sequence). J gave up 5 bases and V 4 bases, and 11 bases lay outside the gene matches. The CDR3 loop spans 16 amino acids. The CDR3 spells CASSSVSGGGIDTQYF. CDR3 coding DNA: TGTGCCAGCAGCTCAGTGAGCGGGGGCGGGATAGATACGCAGTATTTT.

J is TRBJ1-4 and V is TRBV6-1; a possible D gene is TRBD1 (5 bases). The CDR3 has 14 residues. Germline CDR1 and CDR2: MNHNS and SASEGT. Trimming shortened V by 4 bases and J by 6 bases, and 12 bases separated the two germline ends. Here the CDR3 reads CASSVTDTYEKLFF. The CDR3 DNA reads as TGTGCCAGCAGTGTGACAGACACGTATGAAAAACTGTTTTTT.

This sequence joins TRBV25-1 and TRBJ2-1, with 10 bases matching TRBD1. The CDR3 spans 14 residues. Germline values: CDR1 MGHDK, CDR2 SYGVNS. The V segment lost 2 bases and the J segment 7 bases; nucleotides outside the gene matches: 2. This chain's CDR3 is CASSEGQGVNEQFF. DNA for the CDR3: TGTGCCAGCAGTGAAGGACAGGGGGTGAATGAGCAGTTCTTC. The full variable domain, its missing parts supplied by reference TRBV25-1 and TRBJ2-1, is EADIYQTPRYLVIGTGKKITLECSQTMGHDKMYWYQQDPGMELHLIHYSYGVNSTEKGDLSSESTVSRIRTEHFPLTLESARPSHTSQYLCASSEGQGVNEQFFGPGTRLTVL.

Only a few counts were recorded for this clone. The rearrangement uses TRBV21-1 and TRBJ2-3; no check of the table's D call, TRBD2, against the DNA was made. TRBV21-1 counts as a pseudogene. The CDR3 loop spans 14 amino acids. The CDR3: CAPKREWVPDTQYF. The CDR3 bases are TGTGCCCCTAAGCGGGAGTGGGTCCCAGATACGCAGTATTTT.

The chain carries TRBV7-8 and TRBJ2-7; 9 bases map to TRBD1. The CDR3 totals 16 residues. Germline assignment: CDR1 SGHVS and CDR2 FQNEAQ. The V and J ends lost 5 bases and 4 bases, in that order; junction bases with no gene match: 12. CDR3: CASSPVGGQGWYEQYF. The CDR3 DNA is TGTGCCAGCAGCCCCGTTGGAGGACAGGGGTGGTACGAGCAGTACTTC.

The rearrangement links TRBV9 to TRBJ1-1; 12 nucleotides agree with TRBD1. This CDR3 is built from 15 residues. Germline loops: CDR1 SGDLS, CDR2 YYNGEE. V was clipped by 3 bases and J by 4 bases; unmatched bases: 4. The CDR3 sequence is CASSEGDRGLTEAFF. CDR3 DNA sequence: TGTGCCAGCAGCGAGGGGGACAGGGGGCTCACTGAAGCTTTCTTT.

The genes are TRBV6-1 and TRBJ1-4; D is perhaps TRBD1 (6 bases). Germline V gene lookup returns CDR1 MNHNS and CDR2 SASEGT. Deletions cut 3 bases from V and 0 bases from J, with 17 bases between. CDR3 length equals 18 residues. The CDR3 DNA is TGTGCCAGCAGTGAGATTCTTGGGACACCCACAACTAATGAAAAACTGTTTTTT. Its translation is CASSEILGTPTTNEKLFF.

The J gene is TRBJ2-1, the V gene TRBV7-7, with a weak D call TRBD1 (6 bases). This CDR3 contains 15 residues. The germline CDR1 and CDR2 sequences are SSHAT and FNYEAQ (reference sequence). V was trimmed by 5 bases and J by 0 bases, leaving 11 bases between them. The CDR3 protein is CASSDRQSSYNEQFF. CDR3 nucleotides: TGTGCCAGCAGCGACAGGCAAAGCTCCTACAATGAGCAGTTCTTC.

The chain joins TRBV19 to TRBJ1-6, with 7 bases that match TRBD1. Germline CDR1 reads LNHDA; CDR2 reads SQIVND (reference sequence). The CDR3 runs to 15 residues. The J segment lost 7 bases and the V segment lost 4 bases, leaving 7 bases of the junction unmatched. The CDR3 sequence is CASSTGQATNSPLHF. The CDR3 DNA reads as TGTGCCAGTAGTACCGGACAGGCTACAAATTCACCCCTCCACTTT.

CDR3 in amino acids: CASRHRGLAGLEQYF. CDR3 DNA sequence: TGTGCCAGCAGGCACCGAGGTCTAGCGGGGCTCGAGCAGTACTTC. This chain connects TRBV5-6 to TRBJ2-7, with TRBD2 matching 9 bases. Germline V gene lookup returns CDR1 SGHDT and CDR2 YYEEEE. This CDR3 is built from 15 residues. The V and J ends lost 5 bases and 6 bases, in that order; junction bases with no gene match: 12. The full variable domain, in which reference TRBV5-6 and TRBJ2-7 provide the parts outside the CDR3, is DAGVTQSPTHLIKTRGQQVTLRCSPKSGHDTVSWYQQALGQGPQFIFQYYEEEERQRGNFPDRFSGHQFPNYSSELNVNALLLGDSALYLCASRHRGLAGLEQYFGPGTRLTVT.

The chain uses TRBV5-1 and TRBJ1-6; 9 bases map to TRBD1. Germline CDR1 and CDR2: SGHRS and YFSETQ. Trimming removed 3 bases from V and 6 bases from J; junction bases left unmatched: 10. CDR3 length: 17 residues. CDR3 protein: CASSSPTTGGGNSPLHF. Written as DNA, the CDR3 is TGCGCCAGCAGCTCACCAACGACAGGGGGTGGTAATTCACCCCTCCACTTT.

The DNA of the CDR3 is TGTGCCATCTCCCGGGACACCTACAATGAGCAGTTCTTC. Amino acid sequence: CAISRDTYNEQFF. V and J are TRBV2 and TRBJ2-1, with D perhaps TRBD1 (6 bases). Trimming took off 10 bases at V and 2 bases at J, with 12 bases between the two ends. Per germline, CDR1 SNHLY and CDR2 FYNNEI. The CDR3 covers 13 residues.

This chain's CDR3 is CASSVLAGETQYF. CDR3 in DNA: TGTGCCAGCAGCGTACTAGCGGGCGAGACCCAGTACTTC. The gene calls are TRBV5-5 and TRBJ2-5, with 9 nucleotides matching TRBD2. CDR3 length: 13 residues. The V gene's germline CDR1 is SGHKS and CDR2 YYEKEE (reference sequence). V lost 4 bases to trimming and J lost 5 bases; unmatched junction nucleotides: 3.

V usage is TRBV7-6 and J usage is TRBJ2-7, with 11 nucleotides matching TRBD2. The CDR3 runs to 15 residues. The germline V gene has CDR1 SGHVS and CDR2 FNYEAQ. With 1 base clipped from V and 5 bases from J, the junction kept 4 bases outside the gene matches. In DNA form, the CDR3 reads TGTGCCAGCAGCTTAGATAGCGGGGGGGCCGACGAGCAGTACTTC. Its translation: CASSLDSGGADEQYF. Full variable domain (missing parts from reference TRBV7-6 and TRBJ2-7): GAGVSQSPRYKVTKRGQDVALRCDPISGHVSLYWYRQALGQGPEFLTYFNYEAQQDKSGLPNDRFSAERPEGSISTLTIQRTEQRDSAMYRCASSLDSGGADEQYFGPGTRLTVT.

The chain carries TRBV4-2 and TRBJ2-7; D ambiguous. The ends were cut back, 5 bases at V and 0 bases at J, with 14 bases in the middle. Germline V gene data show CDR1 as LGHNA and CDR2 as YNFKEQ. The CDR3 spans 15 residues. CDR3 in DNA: TGTGCCAGCAGCTATGATCGCTCCAGCTCCTACGAGCAGTACTTC. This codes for CASSYDRSSSYEQYF.

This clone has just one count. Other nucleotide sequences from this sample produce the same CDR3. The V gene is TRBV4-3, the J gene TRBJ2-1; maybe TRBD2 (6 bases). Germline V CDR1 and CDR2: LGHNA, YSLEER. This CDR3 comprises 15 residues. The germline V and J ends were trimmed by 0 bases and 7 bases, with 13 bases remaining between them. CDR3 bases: TGCGCCAGCAGCCAAGATCGCGGGGCTTGGAATGAGCAGTTCTTC. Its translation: CASSQDRGAWNEQFF.